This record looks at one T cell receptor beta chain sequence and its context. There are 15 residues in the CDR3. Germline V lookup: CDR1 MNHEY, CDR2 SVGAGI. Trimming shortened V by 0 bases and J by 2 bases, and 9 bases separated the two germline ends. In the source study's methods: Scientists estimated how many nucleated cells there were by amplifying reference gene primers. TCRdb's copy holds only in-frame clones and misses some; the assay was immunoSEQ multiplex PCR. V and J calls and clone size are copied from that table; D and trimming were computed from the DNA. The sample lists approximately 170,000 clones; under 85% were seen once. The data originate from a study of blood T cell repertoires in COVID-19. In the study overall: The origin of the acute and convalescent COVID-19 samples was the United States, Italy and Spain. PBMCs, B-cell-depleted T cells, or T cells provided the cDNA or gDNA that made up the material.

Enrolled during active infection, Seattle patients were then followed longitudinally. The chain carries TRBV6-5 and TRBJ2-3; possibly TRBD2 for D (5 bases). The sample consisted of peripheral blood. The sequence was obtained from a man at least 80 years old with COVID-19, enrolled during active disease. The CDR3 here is CASSYSGVSTDTQYF. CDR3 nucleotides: TGTGCCAGCAGTTACTCCGGGGTTTCCACAGATACGCAGTATTTT.